This TCR beta chain was obtained from a study of blood T cell repertoires in COVID-19. For the study at large: Sites in the United States, Italy and Spain provided acute and convalescent COVID-19 samples.

This CDR3 has 12 amino acids. Germline assignment: CDR1 SNHLY and CDR2 FYNNEI. Methods used by the authors: Amplification with reference gene primers provided the estimates of nucleated cell counts. Clones were sequenced by immunoSEQ multiplex PCR, and TCRdb holds only the in-frame ones, with some missing. That table furnishes V, J and clone size, whereas the DNA furnished D and trimming. Here the sample spans around 380,000 clones, more than 75% being singletons. Cohorts were determined from participant-reported clinical history. In Cohort 3, a recovered donor had either two negative PCRs, clearance, or symptom resolution.

The clonotype was recovered from a young man who had recovered from COVID-19. The sample consisted of PBMCs or T cells enriched from blood (not recorded which). The chain uses TRBV2 and TRBJ1-2, with unresolved D. The CDR3 DNA reads TGTGCTACAATCTCCGGGGAAAGGGGCTACACCTTC. Its protein is CATISGERGYTF.